This passage covers 16 T cell receptor beta chains from one sample sequenced in a study of cytomegalovirus exposure and HLA in healthy donors. It was with 60 Vbeta and 13 Jbeta primers that the PCR ran. The method was immunoSEQ multiplex PCR; TCRdb's version includes in-frame clones alone and lacks a portion of them. The sample holds approximately 32,000 clones, 70% to 85% seen once. The sample taken for sequencing was PBMCs. The receptors originated from a woman younger than 30 in good health and CMV-seronegative.

V gene TRBV7-2 combines with J gene TRBJ2-7; 8 bases line up with TRBD1. Germline V lookup: CDR1 SGHTA, CDR2 FQGNSA. The CDR3 is 15 amino acids. V shed 4 bases and J 0 bases; nucleotides not matched to a gene: 5. CDR3 loop: CASSSQTGVSYEQYF. In DNA, the CDR3 is TGTGCCAGCAGCTCTCAGACAGGGGTCTCCTACGAGCAGTACTTC.

This chain joins TRBV7-3 and TRBJ2-7; 8 bases line up with TRBD1. The V gene end was trimmed by 6 bases and the J gene end by 6 bases; junction bases not matched to a gene: 13. The germline V gene encodes CDR1 SGHTA and CDR2 FQGTGA. The CDR3 length is 15 residues. The chain's CDR3 is CASSYDRGTLGEQYF. CDR3 bases: TGTGCCAGCAGTTACGACAGGGGAACCCTAGGCGAGCAGTACTTC. Full variable domain (remainder filled in from reference TRBV7-3 and TRBJ2-7): GAGVSQTPSNKVTEKGKYVELRCDPISGHTALYWYRQSLGQGPEFLIYFQGTGAADDSGLPNDRFFAVRPEGSVSTLKIQRTERGDSAVYLCASSYDRGTLGEQYFGPGTRLTVT.

The gene calls are TRBV5-1 and TRBJ2-1; 8 nucleotides match TRBD1. This CDR3 has 14 amino acids. J gave up 4 bases and V 3 bases, and 3 bases lay outside the gene matches. The germline gives CDR1 SGHRS, CDR2 YFSETQ. The CDR3 reads CASSSGQEYNEQFF. CDR3 sequence (DNA): TGCGCCAGCAGCTCGGGACAGGAGTACAATGAGCAGTTCTTC. The full variable domain, with the rest looked up from reference TRBV5-1 and TRBJ2-1, is KAGVTQTPRYLIKTRGQQVTLSCSPISGHRSVSWYQQTPGQGLQFLFEYFSETQRNKGNFPGRFSGRQFSNSRSEMNVSTLELGDSALYLCASSSGQEYNEQFFGPGTRLTVL.

V usage is TRBV19 and J usage is TRBJ2-2; possible D gene TRBD2, 5 bases. This CDR3 has 15 amino acids. From germline, CDR1 is LNHDA and CDR2 SQIVND (reference sequence). V was cut by 3 bases and J by 6 bases, with 14 bases left in between. DNA for the CDR3: TGTGCCAGTAGTATTCCCCTACTAGGTCCCGGGGAGCTGTTTTTT. Translating gives CASSIPLLGPGELFF.

The chain joins TRBV6-4 to TRBJ2-1, with 7 bases aligning to TRBD2. The trim removed 3 bases at V and 2 bases at J, leaving 4 bases unmatched. CDR3 size: 15 residues. CDR1 and CDR2 from the germline V gene are MRHNA and SNTAGT. CDR3 coding DNA: TGTGCCAGCAGTGAGGCGGGAGAGACCTACAATGAGCAGTTCTTC. Its translation is CASSEAGETYNEQFF.

V gene TRBV6-5 combines with J gene TRBJ1-1, with D possibly TRBD1 on 6 matching bases. The germline V and J ends were trimmed by 5 bases and 2 bases, with 12 bases remaining between them. The CDR3 runs 14 residues. The V gene's germline CDR1 is MNHEY and CDR2 SVGAGI. As DNA, the CDR3 is TGTGCCAGCAGTCAGACAGGAGCTAACACTGAAGCTTTCTTT. Protein sequence: CASSQTGANTEAFF.

Concerning this clone itself: The junction shows a germline mismatch at one end, possibly a read error. This chain connects TRBV6-1 to TRBJ1-2, with D uncertain. Germline V CDR1 and CDR2: MNHNS, SASEGT. The CDR3 is 14 residues long. CDR3 in amino acids: CASREGANNYGYTF. The DNA for the CDR3 is TGTGCCAGCAGGGAAGGTGCGAATAACTATGGCTACACCTTC.

The J gene is TRBJ2-1, the V gene TRBV5-4; 13 positions match TRBD2. The germline V gene encodes CDR1 SGHNT and CDR2 YYREEE (reference sequence). V gave up 4 bases and J gave up 9 bases; unmatched junction bases: 7. The CDR3 covers 15 residues. The DNA for the CDR3 is TGTGCCAGCAGCATCGGACTAGCGGGAGCGGGTGAGCAGTTCTTC. Protein: CASSIGLAGAGEQFF.

The chain joins TRBV13 to TRBJ2-2; the match to TRBD2 covers 11 bases. Germline loops: CDR1 PRHDT, CDR2 FYEKMQ (reference sequence). The V segment lost 1 base and the J segment 2 bases; nucleotides outside the gene matches: 6. This CDR3 is 18 amino acids long. In DNA form, the CDR3 reads TGTGCCAGCAGCTTAGTCCGACTAGCGGGGATAAACACCGGGGAGCTGTTTTTT. Amino acid sequence: CASSLVRLAGINTGELFF.

In its sample, this clone was seen a few times. The junction does not match germline at one end; this may be a read error. This chain uses TRBV6-5 with TRBJ1-6; D is uncertain. This CDR3 has 16 amino acids. Germline V gives CDR1 MNHEY, CDR2 SVGAGI. Here the CDR3 DNA reads TGTGCCAGCAGTTCAGCGCCGAGGCTCTATAATTCACCCCTCAACTTT. Protein: CASSSAPRLYNSPLNF.

The V call is TRBV4-1, the J call TRBJ2-2, with 10 bases identical to TRBD2. The V gene's germline CDR1 is MGHRA and CDR2 YSYEKL. The CDR3 length is 19 residues. V lost 1 base, J lost 7 bases, and 15 bases stayed unmatched. CDR3 amino acids: CASSQAGGAGGPLGGELFF. CDR3 coding DNA: TGCGCCAGCAGCCAAGCTGGGGGAGCGGGGGGGCCTTTGGGCGGGGAGCTGTTTTTT.

The chain uses TRBV19 and TRBJ2-2, with D perhaps TRBD1 (6 bases). Germline V gives CDR1 LNHDA, CDR2 SQIVND (reference sequence). The ends were cut back, 7 bases at V and 6 bases at J, with 18 bases in the middle. The CDR3 length is 15 residues. CDR3 residues: CASNSQGFLAGELFF. The CDR3 DNA sequence: TGTGCCAGTAATTCACAGGGTTTTTTAGCCGGGGAGCTGTTTTTT.

This chain connects TRBV7-2 to TRBJ2-1; 8 nucleotides agree with TRBD1. The junction had 8 bases not matched to a gene; V was cut back by 5 bases and J by 11 bases. Germline CDR1 reads SGHTA; CDR2 reads FQGNSA. This CDR3 contains 13 residues. Here the CDR3 DNA reads TGTGCCAGCAGCCCTGGACAGGGTACTAAGCAGTTCTTC. The encoded protein is CASSPGQGTKQFF.

The J gene is TRBJ1-2, the V gene TRBV12-5; 7 nucleotides align to TRBD1. V shed 5 bases, J shed 5 bases, and the junction held 11 bases outside the gene matches. Germline V gene lookup returns CDR1 LGHNT and CDR2 FRNRAP. The CDR3 is made up of 15 amino acids. The CDR3 region has the DNA TGTGCTAGTGGTCCTGCAGCCGGGACAGCTTATGGCTACACCTTC. It translates to CASGPAAGTAYGYTF. The variable domain in full, completed from reference TRBV12-5 and TRBJ1-2, reads DARVTQTPRHKVTEMGQEVTMRCQPILGHNTVFWYRQTMMQGLELLAYFRNRAPLDDSGMPKDRFSAEMPDATLATLKIQPSEPRDSAVYFCASGPAAGTAYGYTFGSGTRLTVV.

The chain links TRBV28 to TRBJ1-3, with D unresolved. CDR1 and CDR2 (germline): MDHEN, SYDVKM. CDR3 length: 13 residues. V was shortened by 6 bases and J by 3 bases, with 9 bases between the two germline ends. CDR3 nucleotide sequence: TGTGCCAGCAGCTCTACGGGTGGAAACACCATATATTTT. It is translated as CASSSTGGNTIYF.

V usage is TRBV12-5 and J usage is TRBJ1-5, with D tentatively TRBD1 (6 bases). The CDR3 runs 16 residues. The V gene's germline CDR1 is LGHNT and CDR2 FRNRAP. V was pared by 0 bases and J by 1 base, with 10 bases between. Written as DNA, the CDR3 is TGTGCTAGTGGTTTGGTAGGGCAGGGGAGCAATCAGCCCCAGCATTTT. Translated, it gives CASGLVGQGSNQPQHF. Full variable domain (outside the CDR3, taken from reference TRBV12-5 and TRBJ1-5): DARVTQTPRHKVTEMGQEVTMRCQPILGHNTVFWYRQTMMQGLELLAYFRNRAPLDDSGMPKDRFSAEMPDATLATLKIQPSEPRDSAVYFCASGLVGQGSNQPQHFGDGTRLSIL.